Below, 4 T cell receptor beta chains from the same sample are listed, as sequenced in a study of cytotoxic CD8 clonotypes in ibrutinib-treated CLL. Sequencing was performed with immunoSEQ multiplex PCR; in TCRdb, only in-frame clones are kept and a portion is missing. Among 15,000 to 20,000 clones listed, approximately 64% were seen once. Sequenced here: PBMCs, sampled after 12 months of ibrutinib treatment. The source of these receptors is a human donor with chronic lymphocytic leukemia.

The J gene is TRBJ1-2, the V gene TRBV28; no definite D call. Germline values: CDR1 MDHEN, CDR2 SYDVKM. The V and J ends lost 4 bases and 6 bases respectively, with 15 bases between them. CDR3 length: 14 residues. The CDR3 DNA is TGTGCCAGCAGTTCGAGCGAGGTGCCTAATGGCTACACCTTC. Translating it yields CASSSSEVPNGYTF.

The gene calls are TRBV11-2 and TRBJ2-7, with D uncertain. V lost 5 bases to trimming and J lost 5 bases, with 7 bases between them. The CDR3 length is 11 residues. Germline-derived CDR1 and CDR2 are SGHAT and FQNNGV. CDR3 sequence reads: CASSRAHEQYF. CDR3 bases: TGTGCCAGCAGCCGGGCCCACGAGCAGTACTTC.

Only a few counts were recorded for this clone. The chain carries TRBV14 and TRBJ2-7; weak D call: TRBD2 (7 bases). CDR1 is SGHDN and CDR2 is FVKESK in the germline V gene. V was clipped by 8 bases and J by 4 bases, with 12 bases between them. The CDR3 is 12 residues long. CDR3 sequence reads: CASGRGAYEQYF. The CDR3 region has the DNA TGTGCCAGCGGACGGGGGGCGTACGAGCAGTACTTC.

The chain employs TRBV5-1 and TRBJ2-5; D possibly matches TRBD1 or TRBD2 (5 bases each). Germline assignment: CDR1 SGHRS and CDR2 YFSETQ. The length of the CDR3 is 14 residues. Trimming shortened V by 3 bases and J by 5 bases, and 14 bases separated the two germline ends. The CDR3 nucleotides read TGCGCCAGCAGCTACGGGACCAAGATGGAGACCCAGTACTTC. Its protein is CASSYGTKMETQYF.